The rows below give T cell receptor beta chains drawn from one sample of a study of control samples from healthy donors and cancer patients. Sequencing was performed with immunoSEQ multiplex PCR; in TCRdb, only in-frame clones are kept and a portion is missing. Of some 150,000 clones listed, around 91% were seen once; the top ten hold over 1.2%. Source material: blood. These receptors were obtained from a young woman in good health. The CDR3 runs from the conserved cysteine through the conserved F or W. A D gene is named only where the DNA matches it firmly. Only part of the rows carry a size: once, few, many, or a class if the clone is expanded.

clone_size: .
v_call: TRBV27
d_call: .
j_call: TRBJ2-1
cdr3_aa: CASSFRRGYNEQFF
cdr3_nt: TGTGCCAGCAGTTTTAGGAGGGGCTACAATGAGCAGTTCTTC

clone_size: .
v_call: TRBV5-1
d_call: .
j_call: TRBJ2-3
cdr3_aa: CASSFDRDTQYF
cdr3_nt: TGCGCCAGCAGCTTTGACAGGGATACGCAGTATTTT

clone_size: .
v_call: TRBV28
d_call: TRBD2
j_call: TRBJ2-7
cdr3_aa: CASSPGTSGRAEYF
cdr3_nt: TGTGCCAGCAGTCCGGGGACTAGCGGGAGGGCGGAGTACTTC

clone_size: .
v_call: TRBV10-1
d_call: .
j_call: TRBJ1-5
cdr3_aa: CASSVDQPQHF
cdr3_nt: TGCGCCAGCAGTGTCGATCAGCCCCAGCATTTT

clone_size: .
v_call: TRBV18
d_call: .
j_call: TRBJ2-1
cdr3_aa: CASSPGRGNEQFF
cdr3_nt: TGTGCCAGCTCACCAGGCAGGGGCAATGAGCAGTTCTTC

clone_size: once
v_call: TRBV21-1
d_call: .
j_call: TRBJ2-4
cdr3_aa: CASSKVASLAKNIQYF
cdr3_nt: TGTGCCAGCAGCAAAGTGGCGTCGCTAGCCAAAAACATTCAGTACTTC

clone_size: .
v_call: TRBV4-3
d_call: TRBD2
j_call: TRBJ2-2
cdr3_aa: CASSQGLAGGNTGELFF
cdr3_nt: TGCGCCAGCAGCCAAGGTCTAGCGGGAGGGAACACCGGGGAGCTGTTTTTT

clone_size: .
v_call: TRBV9
d_call: TRBD2
j_call: TRBJ2-3
cdr3_aa: CASSPRTSGRGDTQYF
cdr3_nt: TGTGCCAGCAGCCCCCGGACTAGCGGGAGAGGGGATACGCAGTATTTT

clone_size: .
v_call: TRBV7-6
d_call: .
j_call: TRBJ1-1
cdr3_aa: CASSLRGWGNTEAFF
cdr3_nt: TGTGCCAGCAGCTTAAGGGGGTGGGGGAACACTGAAGCTTTCTTT

clone_size: .
v_call: TRBV12-3/TRBV12-4
d_call: .
j_call: TRBJ1-5
cdr3_aa: CASTTGGQPQHF
cdr3_nt: TGTGCCAGCACCACCGGGGGTCAGCCCCAGCATTTT

clone_size: .
v_call: TRBV30
d_call: .
j_call: TRBJ1-5
cdr3_aa: CAWSDRAQPQHF
cdr3_nt: TGTGCCTGGAGTGACAGGGCTCAGCCCCAGCATTTT

clone_size: .
v_call: TRBV7-6
d_call: .
j_call: TRBJ2-1
cdr3_aa: CASSLAEGKREQFF
cdr3_nt: TGTGCCAGCAGCTTAGCGGAGGGGAAGAGGGAGCAGTTCTTC

clone_size: once
v_call: TRBV28
d_call: .
j_call: TRBJ2-3
cdr3_aa: CASRLAQPDTQYF
cdr3_nt: TGTGCCAGCCGGCTAGCGCAGCCAGATACGCAGTATTTT

clone_size: once
v_call: TRBV9
d_call: .
j_call: TRBJ2-3
cdr3_aa: CASSVGRNTDTQYF
cdr3_nt: TGTGCCAGCAGCGTAGGCAGGAACACAGATACGCAGTATTTT

clone_size: .
v_call: TRBV29-1
d_call: TRBD1
j_call: TRBJ2-2
cdr3_aa: CSVAPGQGTGELFF
cdr3_nt: TGCAGCGTGGCTCCGGGACAGGGCACCGGGGAGCTGTTTTTT

clone_size: .
v_call: TRBV7-6
d_call: .
j_call: TRBJ1-6
cdr3_aa: CASSSRGRNSPLHF
cdr3_nt: TGTGCCAGCAGCTCCAGGGGTCGTAATTCACCCCTCCACTTT

clone_size: .
v_call: TRBV5-1
d_call: TRBD1
j_call: TRBJ1-2
cdr3_aa: CASSSRTGGNYGYTF
cdr3_nt: TGCGCCAGCAGCTCGCGGACAGGGGGGAACTATGGCTACACCTTC

clone_size: few
v_call: TRBV5-4
d_call: TRBD2
j_call: TRBJ2-5
cdr3_aa: CASSLENLAGGGQETQYF
cdr3_nt: TGTGCCAGCAGCTTGGAAAACCTAGCGGGAGGGGGGCAAGAGACCCAGTACTTC

clone_size: .
v_call: TRBV2
d_call: .
j_call: TRBJ1-1
cdr3_aa: CASIKDGNTEAFF
cdr3_nt: TGTGCCAGCATCAAGGACGGGAACACTGAAGCTTTCTTT

clone_size: .
v_call: TRBV6-5
d_call: TRBD1
j_call: TRBJ1-2
cdr3_aa: CASSPGTGVHGYTF
cdr3_nt: TGTGCCAGCAGTCCCGGGACAGGGGTCCATGGCTACACCTTC

clone_size: .
v_call: TRBV28
d_call: TRBD1
j_call: TRBJ1-6
cdr3_aa: CASSFPRQGHNSPLHF
cdr3_nt: TGTGCCAGCAGTTTCCCCCGACAGGGCCATAATTCACCCCTCCACTTT

clone_size: .
v_call: TRBV12-3/TRBV12-4
d_call: .
j_call: TRBJ2-2
cdr3_aa: CASSPETGELFF
cdr3_nt: TGTGCCAGCAGTCCAGAGACCGGGGAGCTGTTTTTT

clone_size: .
v_call: TRBV12-3/TRBV12-4
d_call: .
j_call: TRBJ1-6
cdr3_aa: CASSLRSGSPLHF
cdr3_nt: TGTGCCAGCAGTTTAAGGTCAGGGTCACCCCTCCACTTT

clone_size: .
v_call: TRBV6-2/TRBV6-3
d_call: TRBD2
j_call: TRBJ2-7
cdr3_aa: CASSYSTSAYEQYF
cdr3_nt: TGTGCCAGCAGTTACTCGACTAGCGCCTACGAGCAGTACTTC

clone_size: .
v_call: TRBV24-1
d_call: .
j_call: TRBJ2-1
cdr3_aa: CATSEGYNEQFF
cdr3_nt: TGTGCCACCAGTGAAGGATACAATGAGCAGTTCTTC

clone_size: .
v_call: TRBV7-9
d_call: .
j_call: TRBJ1-5
cdr3_aa: CASSLGQNQPQHF
cdr3_nt: TGTGCCAGCAGCTTAGGACAGAATCAGCCCCAGCATTTT

clone_size: .
v_call: TRBV10-3
d_call: .
j_call: TRBJ2-2
cdr3_aa: CAISEIPVSGELFF
cdr3_nt: TGTGCCATCAGTGAGATTCCTGTGTCCGGGGAGCTGTTTTTT

clone_size: .
v_call: TRBV7-8
d_call: TRBD1
j_call: TRBJ1-5
cdr3_aa: CASSLGGQGRYQPQHF
cdr3_nt: TGTGCCAGCAGCTTAGGGGGACAGGGCCGTTATCAGCCCCAGCATTTT

clone_size: .
v_call: TRBV18
d_call: TRBD2
j_call: TRBJ2-3
cdr3_aa: CASSPRTSGSSTDTQYF
cdr3_nt: TGTGCCAGCTCACCACGGACTAGCGGGTCTAGCACAGATACGCAGTATTTT